Presented here are 21 T cell receptor beta chains from one specimen sequenced in a study of cytomegalovirus exposure and HLA in healthy donors. The PCR used 60 Vbeta and 13 Jbeta primers. Profiling relied on immunoSEQ multiplex PCR, and the TCRdb table lists in-frame clones only, not all of them. The table records some 130,000 clones, approximately 80% of them present only once. The sample comprised PBMCs. Source of these receptors: a man aged 25 to 40 in good health and CMV-seronegative.

This clone has a handful of counts. The chain combines TRBV19 with TRBJ2-7, with D perhaps TRBD1 (6 bases). From germline, CDR1 is LNHDA and CDR2 SQIVND (reference sequence). V lost 7 bases and J lost 6, with 16 bases in between. CDR3 length equals 13 residues. The CDR3 region is CASTTGPLGEQYF. The CDR3 DNA is TGTGCCAGTACGACAGGCCCCTTAGGCGAGCAGTACTTC.

This rearrangement joins TRBV28 to TRBJ2-1; D is possibly TRBD1 (6 bases). Per the germline V gene, CDR1 is MDHEN and CDR2 is SYDVKM. The CDR3 sequence is 17 residues long. V gave up 3 bases and J gave up 2 bases, with 17 bases separating them. The CDR3 sequence: CASSFSLDRFAYNEQFF. The DNA of the CDR3 is TGTGCCAGCAGTTTCAGCCTTGACAGGTTTGCCTACAATGAGCAGTTCTTC.

This clone came up a few times. The genes are TRBV27 and TRBJ1-3; 9 bases fit TRBD1. The germline gives CDR1 MNHEY, CDR2 SMNVEV (reference sequence). V was clipped by 7 bases and J by 4 bases; unmatched bases: 2. CDR3 size: 13 residues. CDR3 region: CASKGQGGNTIYF. The CDR3 DNA is TGTGCCAGCAAGGGACAGGGAGGAAACACCATATATTTT.

V and J are TRBV7-9 and TRBJ2-3; TRBD2 aligns across 12 bases. After removal of 1 base from V and 4 bases from J, the junction contained 3 bases not matched to a gene. Germline CDR1 reads SEHNR; CDR2 reads FQNEAQ (reference sequence). The length of the CDR3 is 16 residues. The CDR3 loop reads CASSLDRLAGADTQYF. CDR3 nucleotide sequence: TGTGCCAGCAGCTTAGACCGACTAGCGGGAGCAGATACGCAGTATTTT.

This chain links TRBV9 with TRBJ2-1, with 9 bases fitting TRBD2. This CDR3 contains 15 residues. Looked up from germline, CDR1 is SGDLS and CDR2 is YYNGEE. V trimming: 1 base; J trimming: 7 bases; junction bases outside the gene matches: 6. The CDR3 reads CASSVLSGSRNEQFF. As DNA, the CDR3 is TGTGCCAGCAGCGTACTTAGCGGGAGTAGGAATGAGCAGTTCTTC.

This sequence joins TRBV9 and TRBJ1-2, with D perhaps TRBD1 (6 bases). Germline V gene sequence: CDR1 SGDLS, CDR2 YYNGEE. V was cut by 4 bases and J by 4 bases, with 17 bases left in between. This CDR3 spans 15 amino acids. The CDR3 DNA reads as TGTGCCAGCAGCTTAAGACCGGACAGTCCCTATGGCTACACCTTC. This gives the protein CASSLRPDSPYGYTF.

This sequence joins TRBV29-1 and TRBJ2-3; perhaps TRBD1 as D (5 bases). V dropped 7 bases and J dropped 10 bases, with 24 bases sitting between them. The CDR3 runs to 14 residues. The V gene's germline CDR1 is SQVTM and CDR2 ANQGSEA. The CDR3 DNA is TGCAGCGCAGTGCCAGGGCAAGTCCCTCCCCCGCAGTATTTT. Its translation: CSAVPGQVPPPQYF.

The gene calls are TRBV7-2 and TRBJ1-1; perhaps TRBD1 as D (6 bases). Germline V lookup: CDR1 SGHTA, CDR2 FQGNSA. V gave up 5 bases and J gave up 4 bases, with 17 bases separating them. CDR3 length: 15 amino acids. The chain's CDR3 is CASSLTGTPSTEAFF. Here the CDR3 DNA reads TGTGCCAGCAGCCTAACCGGGACACCGAGCACTGAAGCTTTCTTT.

The gene calls are TRBV6-5 and TRBJ2-2; maybe TRBD1 (6 bases). With 6 bases removed from V and 1 base from J, the gap between germline ends came to 9 bases. The germline V gene encodes CDR1 MNHEY and CDR2 SVGAGI. This CDR3 spans 14 amino acids. CDR3 in amino acids: CASRPDRNTGELFF. Here the CDR3 DNA reads TGTGCCAGCAGACCGGACAGGAACACCGGGGAGCTGTTTTTT.

This chain joins TRBV5-1 and TRBJ2-1; 7 positions agree with TRBD2. The CDR3 extends over 14 amino acids. Germline assignment: CDR1 SGHRS and CDR2 YFSETQ. V dropped 5 bases and J dropped 2; count of bases not matched to a gene: 4. The CDR3: CASRREPTYNEQFF. CDR3 nucleotide sequence: TGCGCCAGCAGGCGGGAGCCAACCTACAATGAGCAGTTCTTC. The full variable domain, with the rest looked up from reference TRBV5-1 and TRBJ2-1, is KAGVTQTPRYLIKTRGQQVTLSCSPISGHRSVSWYQQTPGQGLQFLFEYFSETQRNKGNFPGRFSGRQFSNSRSEMNVSTLELGDSALYLCASRREPTYNEQFFGPGTRLTVL.

The chain uses TRBV29-1 and TRBJ1-1; perhaps TRBD1 as D (5 bases). Trimming took off 5 bases at V and 1 base at J, with 14 bases between the two ends. This CDR3 region has 14 residues. CDR1 SQVTM and CDR2 ANQGSEA come from the germline V gene. CDR3 nucleotide sequence: TGCAGCGTTTCCTCCAGGGTTGGGAACACTGAAGCTTTCTTT. Amino acids: CSVSSRVGNTEAFF. Full variable domain (outside the CDR3, taken from reference TRBV29-1 and TRBJ1-1): SAVISQKPSRDICQRGTSLTIQCQVDSQVTMMFWYRQQPGQSLTLIATANQGSEATYESGFVIDKFPISRPNLTFSTLTVSNMSPEDSSIYLCSVSSRVGNTEAFFGQGTRLTVV.

The rearrangement uses TRBV19 and TRBJ2-1; 8 nucleotides match TRBD2. Trimming at V came to 6 bases and at J to 4 bases, leaving 8 bases not matched to a gene. The CDR3 runs to 15 residues. The germline CDR1 and CDR2 sequences are LNHDA and SQIVND (reference sequence). CDR3 region: CASSLLAELYNEQFF. The CDR3 coding sequence is TGTGCCAGTAGCTTACTAGCGGAACTATACAATGAGCAGTTCTTC.

The genes are TRBV30 and TRBJ2-5; 7 nucleotides line up with TRBD2. The trim removed 5 bases at V and 1 base at J, leaving 7 bases unmatched. Per germline, CDR1 GTSNPN and CDR2 SVGIG (reference sequence). The CDR3 runs 14 residues. This chain's CDR3 is CAWYRAGLQETQYF. DNA of the CDR3: TGTGCCTGGTATCGAGCGGGGCTCCAAGAGACCCAGTACTTC.

The chain joins TRBV7-2 to TRBJ2-5; no clear D. CDR1 is SGHTA, CDR2 FQGNSA, per germline. The length of the CDR3 is 15 residues. With 5 bases removed from V and 5 bases from J, the gap between germline ends came to 18 bases. The CDR3 DNA reads as TGTGCCAGCAGCGCCGGTTGGCTACGGCGGGAGACCCAGTACTTC. Translated, it gives CASSAGWLRRETQYF.

J is TRBJ1-2 and V is TRBV5-1; D call uncertain. Germline V gene data show CDR1 as SGHRS and CDR2 as YFSETQ. The CDR3 spans 15 residues. V was cut by 0 bases and J by 8 bases, with 17 bases left in between. Written as DNA, the CDR3 is TGCGCCAGCAGCTTGGGCTCCGAGACATGGCGAGGCTACACCTTC. It codes for CASSLGSETWRGYTF.

The CDR3 reads CASSFQYVSYEQYF. The DNA of the CDR3 is TGTGCCAGCAGCTTCCAGTACGTCTCCTACGAGCAGTACTTC. J is TRBJ2-7 and V is TRBV11-2; no clear D gene. This CDR3 has 14 residues. Trimming took off 3 bases at V and 0 bases at J, with 9 bases between the two ends. Germline V gives CDR1 SGHAT, CDR2 FQNNGV. Complete variable domain (other parts from reference TRBV11-2 and TRBJ2-7): EAGVAQSPRYKIIEKRQSVAFWCNPISGHATLYWYQQILGQGPKLLIQFQNNGVVDDSQLPKDRFSAERLKGVDSTLKIQPAKLEDSAVYLCASSFQYVSYEQYFGPGTRLTVT.

V gene TRBV28 combines with J gene TRBJ2-6; D may be TRBD1 (6 bases). The V gene's germline CDR1 is MDHEN and CDR2 SYDVKM. The length of the CDR3 is 15 residues. V lost 7 bases and J lost 0, with 10 bases in between. The CDR3 is CASTGQRSGANVLTF. The CDR3, as DNA: TGTGCCAGCACCGGACAGCGCTCTGGGGCCAACGTCCTGACTTTC.

The genes are TRBV9 and TRBJ2-5; 7 bases agree with TRBD2. Trimming at V came to 1 base and at J to 3 bases, leaving 3 bases not matched to a gene. Per germline, CDR1 SGDLS and CDR2 YYNGEE. CDR3 length: 14 amino acids. The CDR3 reads CASSVQSGEETQYF. The DNA for the CDR3 is TGTGCCAGCAGCGTACAAAGCGGGGAAGAGACCCAGTACTTC.

The chain is built from TRBV6-1 and TRBJ2-5; 7 bases fit TRBD1. The end of the DNA is better explained by TRBJ2-7, so the J call may be wrong. Germline V gene data show CDR1 as MNHNS and CDR2 as SASEGT. The CDR3 spans 14 residues. DNA for the CDR3: TGTGCCAGCAGCCCCCCAGACAGGGCCGACGAGCAGTACTTC. Its translation is CASSPPDRADEQYF.

V and J are TRBV6-5 and TRBJ2-7; D gene unclear. V lost 2 bases and J lost 3, with 14 bases in between. From germline, CDR1 is MNHEY and CDR2 SVGAGI. CDR3 length equals 15 residues. The CDR3 coding sequence is TGTGCCAGCAGTTACGCTGGCCAGGTGGGCTACGAGCAGTACTTC. Protein sequence: CASSYAGQVGYEQYF.

The chain uses TRBV11-2 and TRBJ2-7; unclear D gene. CDR1 and CDR2 (germline): SGHAT, FQNNGV. V was cut by 1 base and J by 6 bases, with 10 bases left in between. The CDR3 totals 13 residues. The CDR3 region is CASSLAAIGEQYF. The DNA of the CDR3 is TGTGCCAGCAGCTTAGCAGCGATTGGCGAGCAGTACTTC.